This T cell receptor beta chain came from a study of CXCR3-negative and CXCR3-positive naive CD8 T cells. On the study more broadly: For each library, about 1.5 +/- 0.3 million TRB reads were obtained, about 135 million in total. Whole-study findings and limits: Higher TRB CDR3 hydrophobicity marked CXCR3-positive naive cells relative to CXCR3-negative naive cells. TRB CDR3 properties indicated TCR strength, while surface CD5 was similar across naive subsets.

As to this clonotype: The antigen remains unidentified.

All TRB cDNA libraries came from 5' RACE performed with UMI labels. TCRdb reanalyzed the 5' RACE reads, giving one entry per CDR3 protein sequence and no DNA. Recorded for this sample: roughly 93,000 distinct CDR3 sequences. All CD8+ T cell subsets were sorted in triplicate at some 300,000 cells each. Per germline, CDR1 SNHLY and CDR2 FYNNEI. The CDR3 sequence is 14 residues long. The chain combines TRBV2 with TRBJ2-2; TCRdb names TRBD2, which stays unverified in the absence of DNA. The sequence derives from a human donor in good health. Some clones in this sample may be carry-over from other donors' samples. Sequencing was performed on naive CXCR3+ CD8+ T cells from blood. The subset denotes: CD45RO-CCR7+CD27+CD95- naive CD8+ T cells expressing CXCR3 (TNR3+). CDR3: CASIQGPRGGELFF.